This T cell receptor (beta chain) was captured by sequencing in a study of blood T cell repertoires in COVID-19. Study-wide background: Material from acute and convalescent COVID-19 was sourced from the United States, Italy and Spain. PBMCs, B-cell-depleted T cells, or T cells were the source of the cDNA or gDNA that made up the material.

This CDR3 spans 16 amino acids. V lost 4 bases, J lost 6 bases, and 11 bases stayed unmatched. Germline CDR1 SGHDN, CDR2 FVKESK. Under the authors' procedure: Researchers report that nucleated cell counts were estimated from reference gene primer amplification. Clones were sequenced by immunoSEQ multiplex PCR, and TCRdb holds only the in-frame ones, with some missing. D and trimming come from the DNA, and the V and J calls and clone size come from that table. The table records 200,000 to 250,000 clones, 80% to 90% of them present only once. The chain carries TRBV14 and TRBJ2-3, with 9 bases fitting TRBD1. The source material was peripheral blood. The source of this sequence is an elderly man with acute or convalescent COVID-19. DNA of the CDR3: TGTGCCAGCAGCCCCAGACAGGGGGAATTTTGGGATACGCAGTATTTT. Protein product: CASSPRQGEFWDTQYF.